The entry below describes one T cell receptor (beta chain). Its antigen is currently unknown. Some clones are missing from TCRdb's copy, which holds only in-frame ones; the method was immunoSEQ multiplex PCR. Seen here are 100,000 or so clones, approximately 90% observed once, and the top ten hold less than 0.75%. CDR3 length equals 17 residues. CDR1 and CDR2 from the germline V gene are SGHNT and YYREEE (reference sequence). V lost 0 bases, J lost 0 bases, and 16 bases lay in between. This sample is part of a study of OX40 agonist ivuxolimab in advanced cancers. Study at large: Partial responses were observed in three patients, of whom one had hepatocellular carcinoma and two had cutaneous melanoma. Study conclusions and caveats: Mean expanded clone counts were higher in CD8+ than CD4+ T cells. With doses of 0.1-3.0 mg/kg, partial responders showed among the lowest clonal expansion.

The receptor comes from an adult with an advanced solid tumor such as melanoma, head and neck, liver or kidney cancer. The specimen comprised CD4+ or CD8+ T cells sorted from blood, sampled in a trial of the OX40 agonist ivuxolimab. This chain connects TRBV5-4 to TRBJ2-7; perhaps TRBD2 as D (5 bases). Here the CDR3 reads CASSLDSGVLSSYEQYF. The DNA for the CDR3 is TGTGCCAGCAGCTTGGATTCCGGGGTCCTAAGCTCCTACGAGCAGTACTTC. The full variable domain, completed using reference TRBV5-4 and TRBJ2-7, is ETGVTQSPTHLIKTRGQQVTLRCSSQSGHNTVSWYQQALGQGPQFIFQYYREEENGRGNFPPRFSGLQFPNYSSELNVNALELDDSALYLCASSLDSGVLSSYEQYFGPGTRLTVT.